This T cell receptor beta chain was obtained from a study of blood T cell repertoires in COVID-19. Study at large: The study drew acute and convalescent COVID-19 samples from the United States, Italy and Spain. In each case, the material was cDNA or gDNA derived from T cells, B-cell-depleted T cells, or PBMCs.

The CDR3 totals 14 residues. Deletions cut 10 bases from V and 1 base from J, with 15 bases between. Germline CDR1 SEHNR, CDR2 FQNEAQ (reference sequence). Here immunoSEQ multiplex PCR was the method, and the copy in TCRdb shows in-frame clones only, minus some. Of approximately 200,000 clones listed, about 90% are singletons. Study members were between roughly 18 and 100 years old and lived in 25 or so US regions. Participants' reported clinical history set cohort assignment. The receptor comes from a woman aged 25-40 years who had recovered from COVID-19. The chain carries TRBV7-9 and TRBJ2-3; D may be TRBD1 (5 bases). Sample: PBMCs or T cells enriched from blood (not recorded which). The CDR3 reads CATTTGAGTDTQYF. The CDR3 bases are TGTGCCACAACAACAGGCGCGGGCACAGATACGCAGTATTTT.